This T cell receptor (beta chain) is from a study of beta chain features in type 1 diabetes. With respect to this clone: Its antigen is not identified.

The whole isolated RNA underwent reverse transcription, so sequencing captured expressed TCRB transcripts. Profiled with immunoSEQ multiplex PCR; TCRdb holds only in-frame clones, not every one. The sample lists more than 550,000 clones; about 14% were seen once. Trimming pared 0 bases from V and 7 bases from J, leaving 6 bases between. The CDR3 has 11 residues. The germline V gene has CDR1 DFQATT and CDR2 SNEGSKA (reference sequence). Study results and limitations: People with Type 1 diabetes carried modestly yet significantly shorter TCRB CDR3s in all four CD4+ subsets. Within patients, naive, central memory and Treg TCRB repertoires seemed more similar than within healthy donors.

The TCR comes from a man aged 18 to 35 with type 1 diabetes. The rearrangement links TRBV20-1 to TRBJ2-5; D is undetermined. The sequencing sample was made of naive CD4+ T cells from blood. The chain's CDR3 is CSARDPPTQYF. For the CDR3, the DNA is TGCAGTGCTAGAGATCCACCGACCCAGTACTTC.